This T cell receptor beta chain was found in a study of early T cells in non-severe SARS-CoV-2 infection. TCRdb itself ran the 5' RACE reads through MiXCR, one entry per CDR3 protein. The sample contains tens of thousands of distinct CDR3 sequences, 15% of which appear only once. This clonotype was found many times. Germline V gene sequence: CDR1 SGHRS, CDR2 YFSETQ. Trimming shortened V by 3 bases and J by 3 bases, and 12 bases separated the two germline ends. The CDR3 consists of 15 residues. The chain couples TRBV5-1 to TRBJ1-4; D unresolved. Specimen: whole blood, collected at baseline. The receptor was derived from an adult who was a healthcare worker with PCR-confirmed SARS-CoV-2 infection or an uninfected control (not recorded which). The CDR3 protein is CASSSTAAPNEKLFF. In DNA, the CDR3 is TGCGCCAGCAGCTCGACGGCAGCTCCTAATGAAAAACTGTTTTTT.